This TCR beta chain is drawn from a study of cytomegalovirus exposure and HLA in healthy donors (TCRdb year 2017). Regarding the research as a whole: In an earlier analysis of 450 to 750 of the donors, less than 350 Gb of sequence data and 90 million to 130 million unique TCR beta sequences from 180 million or so T cells were reported. Using immunosequencing, the study profiled T cell repertoires from about 620 subjects and related those repertoires to cytomegalovirus serostatus. Typing coverage differed by locus: A, B, C, DRB1 and DQB1 were typed in roughly 620-640 donors, DQA1 in 522, DPA1 in some 600, and DPB1 in roughly 450. A later genetic analysis used genome-wide SNP genotypes for about three fifths of the 666 donors, treating that subset as a discovery cohort. To predict cytomegalovirus infection status, the study combined high-throughput TCR immunosequencing, statistical association of individual TCRs with disease status, and machine learning. A later analysis re-analyzed previously published TCR beta repertoires from approximately 670 donors and added high-resolution HLA genotyping to study TCR occurrence patterns. The genetic ancestry cluster associated with self-reported Caucasian donors included around four fifths of the roughly 380 genotyped donors. Among around 400 genotyped donors of the cohort, an average of roughly 230,000 unique TCR beta nucleotide sequences was sequenced per donor, of which about 19% were non-productive. To decide whether each TCR beta V gene segment behaved as functional or pseudogenic, an earlier analysis of fewer than 750 of the donors relied on high-throughput TCR beta sequencing. Every repertoire in the discovery cohort had been generated on one and the same sequencing platform. Roughly 300 gigabases of sequencing data and approximately 84 million unique TCR sequences were included in an early release covering about 700 HLA-typed donors. The study aimed to test whether signatures of past pathogen exposure could be identified by cataloging public T cell receptors. Donor age, sex, ethnicity and CMV serostatus were compiled together with the repertoire data. A separate validation cohort of 100 to 150 different subjects was used in addition to the 666-subject first cohort. HLA typing included class I and class II loci at four-digit resolution. About 5 DR-DQ haplotypes were handled as single units for association and clustering, since linkage in the cohort was strong. In the later analysis, no new phenotypic data were used to find candidate immune exposures; instead, reliance was placed on TCR beta sequences and their occurrence across donors.

The cohort consisted of fewer than 700 healthy bone marrow donors. Cohort members were all nominally healthy when sampled, although unrecorded immune exposures were likely present. The donor tested CMV seropositive, placing the donor among the 289 seropositive members of the cohort. A peripheral blood sample was collected from each donor, and TCR beta sequencing was performed on peripheral blood mononuclear cells. The Qiagen DNeasy Blood Extraction Kit was used to extract genomic DNA from the blood cell samples. Overall study results and their limits: The cohort was sequenced for TCR beta chains only, and without alpha or paired-chain data the features that could be detected were limited. An association between a missense DCLRE1C variant and V-gene and J-gene trimming of TCR beta chains was found in a later genetic analysis and replicated in an independent cohort. At a false discovery rate of 0.05, a later analysis linked fewer than 20,000 TCR beta sequences to specific HLA alleles. According to a later genetic analysis, donors in an Asian-associated ancestry cluster had fewer N-insertions in productive TCRs than the approximately 700-donor mean. The classifier was reported to diagnose cytomegalovirus status with high specificity and sensitivity in both the original and validation cohorts. The authors suggested that the approach could potentially be extended to other disease states and immunological phenotypes. Immune exposure information for the cohort was limited to CMV serostatus. In the study, around 150 TCR beta chains were listed as associated with cytomegalovirus. Several of the top co-occurrence clusters appeared to be linked to parvovirus B19, influenza, CMV and Epstein-Barr virus, according to a later analysis. Most TCR sequences were observed very rarely across donors, whereas some public TCRs were present in many individuals. A further reported finding was that TCR beta sequences accurately predicted the HLA-A and HLA-B alleles for most subjects in the first cohort. Three of the identified cytomegalovirus-associated TCR beta chains were confirmed in vitro to be specific for cytomegalovirus antigens. Because HLA typing was missing for some donors at each locus, association tests included only the typed subset. A later analysis found that most CMV-associated TCR beta chains appeared HLA-restricted, with HLA associations seemingly driven largely by CMV exposure. A later analysis found that TCR association rates varied across HLA loci, with DRB1 alleles showing the most associated TCRs and HLA-C alleles the fewest. Because counts were too low, around 17 rarely observed V segments, including chromosome 9 orphons, were left out of the earlier analysis of approximately 580 of the donors. Compared with equally common non-associated chains, HLA-associated TCR beta chains in a later analysis were more clonally expanded and had lower generation probabilities. Some IMGT-functional V segments, including TRBV6-2 and TRBV6-3, could not be told apart with the 87-base-pair reads, so those segments were excluded. Strong co-occurrence of HLA alleles, especially DR and DQ, made assigning TCR associations to individual alleles difficult. In an earlier analysis of some 550 of the donors, most TCR beta V segments were observed in productive rearrangements about 87% or about 30% of the time, broadly matching IMGT annotations. Correlated functional status among segregating V segments might reflect linkage disequilibrium, but an unknown experimental factor could not be ruled out. A cluster of highly shared sequence variants was judged likely to represent a technical artifact of the sequencing pipeline. Roughly uniform sequencing depth across donors was assumed in presence/absence analyses, although this assumption may not hold.

The library relied on the immunoSEQ multiplex PCR assay. For the multiplex PCR, a mixture combining 60 forward primers for TCR Vbeta segments and 13 reverse primers for TCR Jbeta segments was used. The CDR3 region of rearranged TCR beta genes was amplified from genomic DNA by a multiplex PCR assay. The Illumina HiSeq System was used to sequence the amplified TCR beta libraries as 87-base-pair reads. The authors' analysis ran thus. Across the 670 or so repertoires, a later analysis counted roughly 84 million unique TCR beta chains, 9 million to 14 million of which were shared by at least two donors. To remove PCR and sequencing errors, raw reads were error-corrected and collapsed into unique sequences using a nearest-neighbor algorithm that merged closely related sequences. Alignment of CDR3 sequences to IMGT reference sequences was used to assign V, D and J gene segments. For a sequence to be retained, at least a six-nucleotide match to both a V gene segment and a J gene segment was required. A rearrangement was called productive if the CDR3 had no stop codons and remained in frame with V and J, and every other rearrangement was called non-productive. CDR3 was defined according to IMGT convention as the region running from the second conserved V-encoded cysteine to the conserved J-encoded phenylalanine. The earlier analysis of some 580 of the donors excluded any sequence lacking an unambiguous match to a single V gene segment. An earlier analysis of 587 of the donors classified V segments as functional when productive rearrangements were above 56.7% and as segregating when the standard deviation between donors was above 5%. To diagnose cytomegalovirus status from the catalog of TCR beta chain sequences, a statistical classification framework was built. A later analysis assigned V and J genes by comparing TCR nucleotide sequences with IMGT/GENE-DB human TR gene sequences. Using the TCRdist pipeline, a later analysis assigned CDR3 sequences along with most-parsimonious VDJ recombination scenarios. In a later analysis, each TCR beta chain was defined by its CDR3 amino acid sequence together with its V-gene family, and reads without a unique V-gene family were excluded. In a later analysis, nearly 600 highly shared, low-generation-probability nucleotide sequences were removed to address suspected cross-contamination and a sequencing artifact. In a later analysis, a clonal expansion index was calculated for each public chain from normalized within-repertoire ranks of inferred template counts. Generation probabilities in a later analysis came from a VDJ recombination model fitted to out-of-frame rearrangements, and those results were checked against IGoR. In a later analysis, TCR-TCR, TCR-HLA and TCR-CMV co-occurrence was scored with hypergeometric tests, and a repertoire-size bias correction was applied to TCR pairs. False discovery rates were estimated in a later analysis by permuting HLA or CMV assignments 20 times. In a later analysis, co-occurring TCRs were grouped with DBSCAN, and TCRdist sequence similarity was added when clustering was performed within HLA-allele-positive subsets. Repertoires with fewer than 30,000 or more than 120,000 public chains, plus five repertoires with anomalous nucleotide sharing, were excluded from co-occurrence clustering. TCRdb re-hosts the immuneACCESS table, in-frame sequences only. Its copies lack some clones; in the studies checked, an unresolved V gene accounts for under half of them, and the cause for the rest is not known. V and J calls and clone size are as listed in that table; D and trimming were resolved from the DNA. The table kept for this sample lists about 210,000 clones. Under 1% of the sample comes from the top ten.

V is pared back by 2 bases and J by 4 bases, with 7 bases lying between the germline termini. Taken from the germline V gene, the CDR1 and CDR2 loops are SGHTS and YDEGEE. Measured from the cysteine to the phenylalanine, the CDR3 is 13 residues long. The CDR3 DNA has 39 bases and is translated from base 1. Of note for this clone: The clone's antigen remains unknown.

The source is a woman under 40 in good health and CMV-seropositive. This chain is built from TRBV5-8 and TRBJ1-5; TRBD1 is possibly the D segment (5 matching bases). The specimen was PBMCs. The CDR3 has the sequence CASSFQGNQPQHF. The DNA sequence follows: TGTGCCAGCAGCTTTCAGGGAAATCAGCCCCAGCATTTT.